The next 4 T cell receptor beta chains were all read from a single sample in a study of identical twins (dated by TCRdb to about 2016). The library was built by means of 5' RACE. The instrument was an Illumina HiSeq 2000. Clones were called with MiXCR by TCRdb after fastp trimmed the public reads at Q25, and only in-frame beta chains were retained. Merged by CDR3 protein, the rows form single entries marked with the most common genes and DNA. The sample profile shows around 100,000 distinct CDR3 sequences; 5.9% of them were found once. Jointly, the top ten make up about an eighth of the sample. Material: memory T cells sorted from blood. The cell subset or site label corresponds to: CD45RO+ enriched T cells. These receptors were collected from a woman in her forties or fifties in good health.

The table lists this clonotype with a few counts. The rearrangement uses TRBV2 and TRBJ1-4; D remains unclear. The CDR3 totals 13 residues. The V end was cut by 10 bases, the J end by 0 bases, with 9 bases between. CDR1 is SNHLY and CDR2 is FYNNEI in the germline V gene. The DNA of the CDR3 is TGTGCCACAGCAGCGGCAACTAATGAAAAACTGTTTTTT. Translated: CATAAATNEKLFF.

The chain joins TRBV7-3 to TRBJ2-6, with D unclear. V shed 1 base and J shed 2 bases, with 6 bases lying between them. This CDR3 region has 15 residues. CDR1 and CDR2 from the germline V gene are SGHTA and FQGTGA. The CDR3 is CASSLKGTGANVLTF. Here the CDR3 DNA reads TGTGCCAGCAGCTTAAAAGGGACTGGGGCCAACGTCCTGACTTTC.

In this sample, this clonotype turned up many times. V is TRBV11-2 and J is TRBJ2-5; D gene ambiguous. This CDR3 is built from 13 residues. V lost 5 bases and J lost 0, with 7 bases in between. Germline V lookup: CDR1 SGHAT, CDR2 FQNNGV. CDR3 residues: CASSRPYQETQYF. The CDR3 DNA is TGTGCCAGCAGCCGGCCGTACCAAGAGACCCAGTACTTC.

This chain connects TRBV19 to TRBJ2-1, with unresolved D. Trimming took off 0 bases at V and 10 bases at J, with 4 bases between the two ends. The CDR3 totals 11 residues. Germline V gene data show CDR1 as LNHDA and CDR2 as SQIVND (reference sequence). The DNA of the CDR3 is TGTGCCAGTAGTATAGACCTCGAGCAGTTCTTC. Its translation: CASSIDLEQFF.